This T cell receptor (beta chain) was profiled in a study of radiotherapy plus CTLA-4 blockade in lung cancer. About the research overall: Objective responses were seen in about a sixth of patients, disease control in roughly 30%.

Germline CDR1 SEHNR, CDR2 FQNEAQ (reference sequence). Deletions cut 3 bases from V and 0 bases from J, with 9 bases between. The CDR3 covers 16 residues. The data were produced by immunoSEQ multiplex PCR, yet TCRdb's version contains in-frame clones alone and is incomplete. The sample holds 81,000 or so clones, under 85% seen once. This chain uses TRBV7-9 with TRBJ1-6; D gene unclear. This receptor was taken from a human donor with non-small cell lung cancer that progressed on radiotherapy plus ipilimumab. This specimen was peripheral blood, taken from a patient treated with radiotherapy plus ipilimumab. CDR3 loop: CASSLGATSYNSPLHF. For the CDR3, the DNA is TGTGCCAGCAGCTTGGGAGCCACCTCCTATAATTCACCCCTCCACTTT.